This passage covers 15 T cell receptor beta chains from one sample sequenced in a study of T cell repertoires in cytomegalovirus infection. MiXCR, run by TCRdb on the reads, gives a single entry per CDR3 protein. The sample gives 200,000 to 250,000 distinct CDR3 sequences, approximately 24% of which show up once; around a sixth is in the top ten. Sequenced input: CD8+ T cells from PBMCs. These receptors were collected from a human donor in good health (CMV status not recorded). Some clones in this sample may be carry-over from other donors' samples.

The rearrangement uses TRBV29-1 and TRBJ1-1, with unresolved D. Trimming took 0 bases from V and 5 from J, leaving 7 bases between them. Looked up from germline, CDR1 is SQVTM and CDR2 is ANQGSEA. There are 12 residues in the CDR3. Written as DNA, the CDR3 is TGCAGCGTTGAAGATCCGGGTACTGAAGCTTTCTTT. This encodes CSVEDPGTEAFF. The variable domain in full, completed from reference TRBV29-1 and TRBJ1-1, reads SAVISQKPSRDICQRGTSLTIQCQVDSQVTMMFWYRQQPGQSLTLIATANQGSEATYESGFVIDKFPISRPNLTFSTLTVSNMSPEDSSIYLCSVEDPGTEAFFGQGTRLTVV.

CDR3 protein: CASSGQTGYNEQFF. The CDR3 DNA reads as TGCGCCAGCAGCGGACAGACAGGTTACAATGAGCAGTTCTTC. The chain couples TRBV5-1 to TRBJ2-1; D might be TRBD1 (6 bases). The CDR3 contains 14 residues. Trimming left V 4 bases short and J 4 bases short, with 12 bases between. Per germline, CDR1 SGHRS and CDR2 YFSETQ.

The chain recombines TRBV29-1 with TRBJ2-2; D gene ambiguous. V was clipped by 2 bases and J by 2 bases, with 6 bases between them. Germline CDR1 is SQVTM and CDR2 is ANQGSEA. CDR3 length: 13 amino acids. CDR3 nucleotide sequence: TGCAGCGTTGAACACCACAACACCGGGGAGCTGTTTTTT. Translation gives CSVEHHNTGELFF.

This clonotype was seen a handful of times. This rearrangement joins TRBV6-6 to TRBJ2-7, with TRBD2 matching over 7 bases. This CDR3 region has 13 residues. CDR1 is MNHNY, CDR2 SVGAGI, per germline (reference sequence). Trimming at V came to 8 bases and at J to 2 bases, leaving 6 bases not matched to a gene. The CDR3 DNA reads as TGTGCCAGCGGTAGCGGGTCTACCTACGAGCAGTACTTC. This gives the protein CASGSGSTYEQYF.

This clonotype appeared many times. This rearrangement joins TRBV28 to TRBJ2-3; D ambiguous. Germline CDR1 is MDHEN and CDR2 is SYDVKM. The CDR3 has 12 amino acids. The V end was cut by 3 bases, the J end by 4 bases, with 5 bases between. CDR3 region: CASSFFADTQYF. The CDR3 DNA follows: TGTGCCAGCAGTTTCTTCGCAGATACGCAGTATTTT.

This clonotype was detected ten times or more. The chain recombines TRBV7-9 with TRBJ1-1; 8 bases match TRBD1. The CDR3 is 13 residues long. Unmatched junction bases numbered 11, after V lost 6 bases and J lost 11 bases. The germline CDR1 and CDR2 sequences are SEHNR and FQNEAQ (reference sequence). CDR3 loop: CASSFPGGLVAFF. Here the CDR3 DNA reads TGTGCCAGCAGTTTCCCAGGGGGCTTGGTGGCTTTCTTT.

CDR3 in DNA: TGTGCCAGCAGCTTTCTTGGCCCCGGGACTTTCCAAGAGACCCAGTACTTC. It yields the protein CASSFLGPGTFQETQYF. The rearrangement links TRBV7-4 to TRBJ2-5; a possible D gene is TRBD2 (6 bases). With 3 bases removed from V and 1 base from J, the gap between germline ends came to 18 bases. From germline, CDR1 is SGHVT and CDR2 SQSDAQ. The CDR3 loop spans 17 amino acids.

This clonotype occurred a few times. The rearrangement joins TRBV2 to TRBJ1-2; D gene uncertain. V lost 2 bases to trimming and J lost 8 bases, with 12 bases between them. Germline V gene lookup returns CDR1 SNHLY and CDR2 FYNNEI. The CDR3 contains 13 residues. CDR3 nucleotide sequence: TGTGCCAGCAGTGAATTCCCGGTGGGGGGCTACACCTTC. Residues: CASSEFPVGGYTF.

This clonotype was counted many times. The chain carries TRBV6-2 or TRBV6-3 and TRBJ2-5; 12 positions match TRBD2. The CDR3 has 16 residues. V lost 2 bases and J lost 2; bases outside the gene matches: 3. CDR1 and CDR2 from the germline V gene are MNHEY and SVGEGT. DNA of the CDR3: TGTGCCAGCAGTTACCGACTAGCGGGGGAACAAGAGACCCAGTACTTC. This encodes CASSYRLAGEQETQYF.

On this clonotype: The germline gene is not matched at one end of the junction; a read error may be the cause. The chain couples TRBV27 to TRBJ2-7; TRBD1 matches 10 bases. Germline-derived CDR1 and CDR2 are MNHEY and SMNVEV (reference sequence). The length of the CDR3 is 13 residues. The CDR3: CASSRQGAYEQCF. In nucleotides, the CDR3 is TGTGCCAGCTCCCGACAGGGGGCCTACGAGCAGTGCTTC.

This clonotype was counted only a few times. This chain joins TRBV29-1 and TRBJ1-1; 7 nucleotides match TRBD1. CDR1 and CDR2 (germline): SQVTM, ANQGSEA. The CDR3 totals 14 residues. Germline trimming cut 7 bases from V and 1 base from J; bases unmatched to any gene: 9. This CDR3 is CSAAGGKGNTEAFF. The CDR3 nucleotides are TGCAGCGCTGCAGGGGGTAAGGGGAACACTGAAGCTTTCTTT.

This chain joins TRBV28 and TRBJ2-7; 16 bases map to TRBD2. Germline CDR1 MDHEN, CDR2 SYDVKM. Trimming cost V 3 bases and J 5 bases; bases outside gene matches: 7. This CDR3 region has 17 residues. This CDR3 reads CASSFKPGLAGGNEQYF. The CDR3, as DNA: TGTGCCAGCAGTTTCAAACCGGGACTAGCGGGGGGGAACGAGCAGTACTTC.

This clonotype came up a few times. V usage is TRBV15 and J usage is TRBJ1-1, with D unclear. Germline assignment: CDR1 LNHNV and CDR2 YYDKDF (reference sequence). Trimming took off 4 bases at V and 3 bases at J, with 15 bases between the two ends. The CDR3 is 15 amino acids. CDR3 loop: CATSKAPVRDTEAFF. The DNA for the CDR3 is TGTGCCACCAGCAAGGCCCCGGTACGTGACACTGAAGCTTTCTTT. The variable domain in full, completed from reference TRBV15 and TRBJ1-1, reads DAMVIQNPRYQVTQFGKPVTLSCSQTLNHNVMYWYQQKSSQAPKLLFHYYDKDFNNEADTPDNFQSRRPNTSFCFLDIRSPGLGDTAMYLCATSKAPVRDTEAFFGQGTRLTVV.

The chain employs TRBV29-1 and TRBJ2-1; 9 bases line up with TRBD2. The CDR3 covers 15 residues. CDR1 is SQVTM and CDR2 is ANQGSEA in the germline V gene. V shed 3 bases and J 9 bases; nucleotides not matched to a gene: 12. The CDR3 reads CSVDGGGVLSGEQFF. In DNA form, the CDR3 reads TGCAGCGTTGATGGCGGGGGGGTTTTATCGGGTGAGCAGTTCTTC.

The CDR3 DNA reads TGCAGTGCTCCGGGACATACCTACGAGCAGTACTTC. It specifies CSAPGHTYEQYF. The chain carries TRBV20-1 and TRBJ2-7, with D possibly being TRBD1 (6 bases). The germline V gene has CDR1 DFQATT and CDR2 SNEGSKA (reference sequence). V lost 5 bases to trimming and J lost 2 bases, with 10 bases between them. The CDR3 spans 12 residues.